These 21 T cell receptor beta chains came from one sample sequenced in a study of blood T cell repertoires in COVID-19. Sequencing used immunoSEQ multiplex PCR; TCRdb keeps in-frame clones, though not all of them. The sample lists 55,000 to 75,000 clones, roughly 86% occurring once. Sequenced material: peripheral blood. These receptors came from a human donor with active COVID-19. The donor label of this sample is uncertain.

The chain recombines TRBV10-3 with TRBJ2-7; tentative D call: TRBD1 (6 bases). The V gene lost 6 bases and the J gene lost 2 bases, with 8 bases spanning the gap. Germline V gives CDR1 ENHRY, CDR2 SYGVKD. The CDR3 length is 12 residues. CDR3 loop: CAISGTPYEQYF. The CDR3 coding sequence is TGTGCCATCAGCGGGACACCCTACGAGCAGTACTTC.

The chain carries TRBV12-5 and TRBJ2-4; a weak D match, TRBD1 (6 bases). Germline CDR1 LGHNT, CDR2 FRNRAP. This CDR3 has 15 residues. The V end was cut by 4 bases, the J end by 0 bases, with 10 bases between. Here the CDR3 reads CASGSDSLAKNIQYF. For the CDR3, the DNA is TGTGCTAGTGGTTCGGACAGTCTAGCCAAAAACATTCAGTACTTC.

V and J are TRBV5-6 and TRBJ2-7; TRBD2 matches at 7 bases. Germline trimming cut 5 bases from V and 2 bases from J; bases unmatched to any gene: 16. Germline-derived CDR1 and CDR2 are SGHDT and YYEEEE. The CDR3 has 17 amino acids. The CDR3 nucleotides are TGTGCCAGCAGTTCGATCCGTGTGGGGAGGGGTGCCTACGAGCAGTACTTC. Amino acid sequence: CASSSIRVGRGAYEQYF.

The V and J genes are TRBV5-1 and TRBJ2-5; TRBD1 is a possible D gene (7 bases). Germline-derived CDR1 and CDR2 are SGHRS and YFSETQ. The length of the CDR3 is 14 residues. V was trimmed by 1 base and J by 5 bases, leaving 12 bases between them. The CDR3 sequence: CASSLLRGEETQYF. In nucleotides, the CDR3 is TGCGCCAGCAGCTTGCTCAGGGGGGAGGAGACCCAGTACTTC.

This sequence joins TRBV7-8 and TRBJ2-5; possibly TRBD2 for D (6 bases). Germline loops: CDR1 SGHVS, CDR2 FQNEAQ. The V and J ends lost 4 bases and 6 bases respectively, with 21 bases between them. CDR3 size: 16 residues. The DNA of the CDR3 is TGTGCCAGCAGCTCCCGCCCGCGACTAGTGGTGCAGACCCAGTACTTC. Translating it yields CASSSRPRLVVQTQYF. Based on the CDR3 plus reference TRBV7-8 and TRBJ2-5, the full variable domain is GAGVSQSPRYKVAKRGQDVALRCDPISGHVSLFWYQQALGQGPEFLTYFQNEAQLDKSGLPSDRFFAERPEGSVSTLKIQRTQQEDSAVYLCASSSRPRLVVQTQYFGPGTRLLVL.

V gene TRBV27 combines with J gene TRBJ2-1, with 7 positions matching TRBD1. V trimming: 5 bases; J trimming: 0 bases; junction bases outside the gene matches: 4. Germline V gene data show CDR1 as MNHEY and CDR2 as SMNVEV (reference sequence). CDR3 length: 15 amino acids. The CDR3 bases are TGTGCCAGCAGTCCGAGGGACAGCTCCTACAATGAGCAGTTCTTC. Protein sequence: CASSPRDSSYNEQFF.

This clone was recorded only once. The V gene is TRBV29-1, the J gene TRBJ2-1, with a tentative D call TRBD1 (6 bases). Germline CDR1 SQVTM, CDR2 ANQGSEA. The CDR3 extends over 14 amino acids. V gave up 6 bases and J gave up 0 bases, with 12 bases separating them. The CDR3 DNA reads TGCAGCGTCATAGGGGGACGCTCCTACAATGAGCAGTTCTTC. Translation: CSVIGGRSYNEQFF.

J is TRBJ1-4 and V is TRBV5-1; 7 nucleotides agree with TRBD1. The CDR3 length is 15 residues. V lost 7 bases, J lost 4 bases, and 10 bases stayed unmatched. Germline-derived CDR1 and CDR2 are SGHRS and YFSETQ. CDR3 sequence: CASHIGDRDNEKLFF. The CDR3 nucleotides read TGCGCCAGCCATATAGGGGACAGAGATAATGAAAAACTGTTTTTT.

The CDR3 sequence is CASSPVNFVGGRTDTQYF. DNA of the CDR3: TGTGCCAGCTCACCAGTCAACTTTGTAGGGGGCCGCACAGATACGCAGTATTTT. The gene calls are TRBV18 and TRBJ2-3, with TRBD1 matching 7 bases. Germline lookup yields CDR1 KGHSH and CDR2 LQKENI. The CDR3 has 18 residues. Trimming cost V 2 bases and J 1 base; bases outside gene matches: 12.

The count of this clone is one. This chain connects TRBV7-8 to TRBJ2-2; D possibly corresponds to TRBD1 (6 bases). The V end was cut by 0 bases, the J end by 7 bases, with 21 bases between. This CDR3 is built from 18 residues. The germline V gene encodes CDR1 SGHVS and CDR2 FQNEAQ. Here the CDR3 reads CASSLAAGVALTDGELFF. DNA for the CDR3: TGTGCCAGCAGCTTAGCAGCAGGGGTGGCCCTAACGGACGGGGAGCTGTTTTTT.

The CDR3 loop is CASSTQTGGGSTEAFF. The CDR3 DNA follows: TGCGCCAGCAGCACACAGACAGGGGGCGGGAGCACTGAAGCTTTCTTT. This chain links TRBV5-1 with TRBJ1-1; the match to TRBD1 covers 10 bases. The J segment lost 4 bases and the V segment lost 4 bases, leaving 10 bases of the junction unmatched. The CDR3 is made up of 16 amino acids. The germline CDR1 and CDR2 sequences are SGHRS and YFSETQ.

The chain has TRBV11-2 and TRBJ2-2; 9 bases are shared with TRBD2. The trim removed 8 bases at V and 4 bases at J, leaving 8 bases unmatched. The germline V gene has CDR1 SGHAT and CDR2 FQNNGV. The CDR3 totals 15 residues. CDR3 sequence reads: CASGPSGRLTGELFF. CDR3 DNA sequence: TGTGCCAGCGGACCCAGCGGGAGGCTCACCGGGGAGCTGTTTTTT.

The chain combines TRBV30 with TRBJ2-3, with TRBD2 as a possible D gene (6 bases). Trimming shortened V by 5 bases and J by 4 bases, and 19 bases separated the two germline ends. The CDR3 runs to 15 residues. Germline assignment: CDR1 GTSNPN and CDR2 SVGIG (reference sequence). The CDR3 DNA is TGTGCCTGGCGGAGGGGTTCCCTTTCCGCAGATACGCAGTATTTT. Translation gives CAWRRGSLSADTQYF.

This chain uses TRBV7-9 with TRBJ2-3, with 7 bases fitting TRBD1. The CDR3 totals 16 residues. After removal of 1 base from V and 3 bases from J, the junction contained 7 bases not matched to a gene. The germline gives CDR1 SEHNR, CDR2 FQNEAQ (reference sequence). CDR3: CASSLERGGGTDTQYF. The CDR3 coding sequence is TGTGCCAGCAGCTTAGAAAGAGGGGGCGGGACAGATACGCAGTATTTT.

A note on this clone: At one end, the junction sequence differs from germline, possibly due to a read error. This rearrangement joins TRBV7-2 to TRBJ2-7, with TRBD1 matching over 8 bases. This CDR3 has 13 amino acids. Germline CDR1 is SGHTA and CDR2 is FQGNSA. DNA of the CDR3: TGTGCCAGCAGCGCAGGGACAGGCCCTCTTCACAACTTC. Its protein is CASSAGTGPLHNF.

This sequence joins TRBV18 and TRBJ1-1; D uncertain. The CDR3 contains 13 residues. The germline CDR1 and CDR2 sequences are KGHSH and LQKENI. The V and J ends lost 3 bases and 1 base respectively, with 6 bases between them. CDR3: CASSPNRNTEAFF. The CDR3 bases are TGTGCCAGCTCACCGAACAGGAACACTGAAGCTTTCTTT.

This chain links TRBV27 with TRBJ2-1; TRBD2 aligns across 9 bases. This CDR3 has 15 residues. V gave up 4 bases and J gave up 3 bases; unmatched junction bases: 4. Germline assignment: CDR1 MNHEY and CDR2 SMNVEV (reference sequence). As DNA, the CDR3 is TGTGCCAGCAGTTGGAGGACTAGCGACTACAATGAGCAGTTCTTC. Residues: CASSWRTSDYNEQFF.

The chain couples TRBV29-1 to TRBJ2-1, with D tentatively TRBD1 (5 bases). This CDR3 has 12 amino acids. CDR1 is SQVTM and CDR2 is ANQGSEA in the germline V gene. Trimming pared 7 bases from V and 8 bases from J, leaving 15 bases between. This CDR3 reads CSGHPGFDEQFF. CDR3 sequence (DNA): TGCAGCGGCCACCCAGGGTTCGATGAGCAGTTCTTC.

The V call is TRBV5-1, the J call TRBJ2-1; maybe TRBD2 (5 bases). The length of the CDR3 is 17 residues. V was trimmed by 0 bases and J by 1 base, leaving 14 bases between them. Germline-derived CDR1 and CDR2 are SGHRS and YFSETQ. CDR3 residues: CASSLGLGVGSYNEQFF. CDR3 nucleotide sequence: TGCGCCAGCAGCTTGGGGTTGGGAGTGGGGTCCTACAATGAGCAGTTCTTC.

The chain joins TRBV27 to TRBJ2-1, with 7 bases fitting TRBD2. Unmatched junction bases numbered 13, after V lost 11 bases and J lost 3 bases. The CDR3 sequence is 15 residues long. CDR1 is MNHEY and CDR2 is SMNVEV in the germline V gene (reference sequence). CDR3 DNA sequence: TGTGCCTCCAAGCAGCTCCTAGCGGTCTACAATGAGCAGTTCTTC. Encoded protein: CASKQLLAVYNEQFF.

The chain carries TRBV9 and TRBJ1-1, with D possibly matching TRBD1 (5 bases). CDR1 is SGDLS, CDR2 YYNGEE, per germline. This CDR3 is 13 amino acids long. Deletions cut 4 bases from V and 4 bases from J, with 11 bases between. The chain's CDR3 is CASSQQQGTEAFF. The CDR3 DNA sequence: TGTGCCAGCAGCCAACAGCAGGGCACTGAAGCTTTCTTT.